Here is one T cell receptor (beta chain) with its context. The data originate from a study of blood T cell repertoires in COVID-19. Study in general: Donors in the United States, Italy and Spain gave samples during acute or convalescent COVID-19. Sources were T cells, B-cell-depleted T cells, or PBMCs; the material itself was cDNA or gDNA.

Looked up from germline, CDR1 is LGHDT and CDR2 is YNNKEL (reference sequence). Trimming at V came to 0 bases and at J to 8 bases, leaving 8 bases not matched to a gene. The CDR3 sequence is 15 residues long. Original methodology: For nucleated cells, counts were estimated from reference gene primer amplification. Clones were read by immunoSEQ multiplex PCR, and TCRdb kept only the in-frame ones, dropping some. That table gives V, J and clone size, and the DNA gave D and trimming. The sample records about 380,000 clones, 90% being singletons. V usage is TRBV3-1 (or the pseudogene TRBV3-2) and J usage is TRBJ1-1; 8 nucleotides line up with TRBD1. This sequence originates from a man aged 18-30 years with active or convalescent COVID-19. The sample comprised peripheral blood. The chain's CDR3 is CASSQEGLWTGEAFF. The DNA of the CDR3 is TGTGCCAGCAGCCAAGAAGGACTTTGGACAGGGGAAGCTTTCTTT.